The rows below give T cell receptor beta chains drawn from one sample of a study of human T cells and chemical hapten exposure. Each CDR3 protein gets one entry after TCRdb re-called the RACE reads with MiXCR. The sample includes roughly 80,000 distinct CDR3 sequences, approximately 12% of them seen just once. The specimen was whole blood, collected in connection with sensitization to the hapten diphenylcyclopropenone (DPC). All receptors come from a woman aged 45-60 years with alopecia areata. Some clones in this sample may be carry-over from other donors' samples. Both conserved end residues are part of each CDR3. The D gene is left open where the match is weak. Some rows mark clone size as missing; the rest say once, few, many or name a class of expanded clone.

clone size: few; V gene: TRBV6-5; J gene: TRBJ2-7; D gene: TRBD2; CDR3 protein: CASSRSWTSGLEQYF; CDR3 DNA: TGTGCCAGCAGCCGATCATGGACTAGTGGCCTCGAGCAGTACTTC
clone size: NA; V gene: TRBV7-3; J gene: TRBJ2-2; D gene: NA; CDR3 protein: CASSLTFGTGELFF; CDR3 DNA: TGTGCCAGCAGCTTAACGTTCGGAACCGGGGAGCTGTTTTTT
clone size: many; V gene: TRBV11-2; J gene: TRBJ2-3; D gene: TRBD2; CDR3 protein: CASSPRGVRGDLHTDTQYF; CDR3 DNA: TGTGCCAGCAGCCCACGCGGGGTGCGGGGGGACCTCCACACAGATACGCAGTATTTT
clone size: many; V gene: TRBV20-1; J gene: TRBJ2-1; D gene: TRBD1; CDR3 protein: CSAPTPGQGLNEQFF; CDR3 DNA: TGCAGTGCCCCGACCCCGGGACAGGGGCTTAATGAGCAGTTCTTC
clone size: few; V gene: TRBV5-1; J gene: TRBJ2-1; D gene: NA; CDR3 protein: CASSLSSAAYNEQFF; CDR3 DNA: TGCGCCAGCAGCTTGTCTTCGGCAGCTTACAATGAGCAGTTCTTC
clone size: many; V gene: TRBV29-1; J gene: TRBJ1-1; D gene: TRBD1; CDR3 protein: CSVTGSNTEAFF; CDR3 DNA: TGCAGCGTGACAGGGTCGAACACTGAAGCTTTCTTT
clone size: few; V gene: TRBV6-6; J gene: TRBJ1-5; D gene: NA; CDR3 protein: CASSPGTKGNQPQHF; CDR3 DNA: TGTGCCAGCAGCCCCGGCACCAAAGGAAATCAGCCCCAGCATTTT
clone size: medium-sized; V gene: TRBV13; J gene: TRBJ2-7; D gene: TRBD2; CDR3 protein: CASSPGTSYEQYF; CDR3 DNA: TGTGCCAGCAGCCCCGGGACTAGCTACGAGCAGTACTTC
clone size: NA; V gene: TRBV7-3; J gene: TRBJ2-5; D gene: NA; CDR3 protein: CASSLSQASSETQYF; CDR3 DNA: TGTGCCAGCAGCTTAAGTCAGGCTAGCTCTGAGACCCAGTACTTC
clone size: many; V gene: TRBV10-2; J gene: TRBJ2-2; D gene: NA; CDR3 protein: CASNTGWNTGELFF; CDR3 DNA: TGCGCCAGCAATACGGGATGGAACACCGGGGAGCTGTTTTTT
clone size: many; V gene: TRBV7-9; J gene: TRBJ2-7; D gene: TRBD2; CDR3 protein: CASRPAGGPPYEQYF; CDR3 DNA: TGTGCCAGCAGACCAGCGGGAGGTCCGCCCTACGAGCAGTACTTC
clone size: NA; V gene: TRBV20-1; J gene: TRBJ1-5; D gene: NA; CDR3 protein: CSATGIPGNQPQHF; CDR3 DNA: TGCAGTGCAACAGGGATTCCTGGCAATCAGCCCCAGCATTTT
clone size: many; V gene: TRBV28; J gene: TRBJ1-2; D gene: TRBD1; CDR3 protein: CASSSAGGLGGYTF; CDR3 DNA: TGTGCCAGCAGCTCCGCAGGGGGCTTAGGTGGCTACACCTTC
clone size: few; V gene: TRBV7-3; J gene: TRBJ2-1; D gene: NA; CDR3 protein: CASRYLRGPNNEQFF; CDR3 DNA: TGTGCCAGCAGGTACCTCCGGGGGCCGAACAATGAGCAGTTCTTC
clone size: few; V gene: TRBV5-8; J gene: TRBJ2-7; D gene: NA; CDR3 protein: CASSWPGEQYF; CDR3 DNA: TGTGCCAGCAGCTGGCCCGGCGAGCAGTACTTC
clone size: NA; V gene: TRBV12-3/TRBV12-4; J gene: TRBJ2-7; D gene: TRBD2; CDR3 protein: CASSLGNGGTRSYEQYF; CDR3 DNA: TGTGCCAGCAGTTTAGGGAATGGGGGGACTAGGTCATACGAGCAGTACTTC
clone size: many; V gene: TRBV7-2; J gene: TRBJ1-5; D gene: TRBD1; CDR3 protein: CASSLDRGNQPQHF; CDR3 DNA: TGTGCCAGCAGCTTGGACAGGGGAAATCAGCCCCAGCATTTT
clone size: few; V gene: TRBV20-1; J gene: TRBJ1-1; D gene: NA; CDR3 protein: CSAYTGRDTEAFF; CDR3 DNA: TGCAGTGCTTATACAGGGAGGGACACTGAAGCTTTCTTT
clone size: many; V gene: TRBV2; J gene: TRBJ2-1; D gene: NA; CDR3 protein: CASSGDSNEQFF; CDR3 DNA: TGTGCCAGCAGCGGGGACTCCAATGAGCAGTTCTTC
clone size: few; V gene: TRBV6-5; J gene: TRBJ2-7; D gene: TRBD1; CDR3 protein: CASRGTVRAGEQYF; CDR3 DNA: TGTGCCAGCAGGGGGACAGTGCGGGCTGGCGAGCAGTACTTC
clone size: many; V gene: TRBV18; J gene: TRBJ1-3; D gene: NA; CDR3 protein: CASSPPGAENSGNTIYF; CDR3 DNA: TGTGCCAGCTCACCACCGGGCGCTGAAAACTCTGGAAACACCATATATTTT
clone size: many; V gene: TRBV18; J gene: TRBJ1-2; D gene: NA; CDR3 protein: CASSPDSNYGYTF; CDR3 DNA: TGTGCCAGCTCACCAGACAGCAACTATGGCTACACCTTC
clone size: NA; V gene: TRBV5-1; J gene: TRBJ2-3; D gene: TRBD1; CDR3 protein: CASSLGRDRITDTQYF; CDR3 DNA: TGCGCCAGCAGCTTGGGTCGGGACAGGATAACAGATACGCAGTATTTT
clone size: NA; V gene: TRBV7-2; J gene: TRBJ1-6; D gene: NA; CDR3 protein: CASSPQGNSPLHF; CDR3 DNA: TGTGCCAGCAGCCCGCAGGGAAATTCACCCCTCCACTTT
clone size: NA; V gene: TRBV3-1; J gene: TRBJ2-2; D gene: TRBD2; CDR3 protein: CASSHQGLAGATGELFF; CDR3 DNA: TGTGCCAGCAGCCACCAGGGACTAGCGGGCGCAACCGGGGAGCTGTTTTTT
clone size: few; V gene: TRBV2; J gene: TRBJ1-5; D gene: TRBD1; CDR3 protein: CASGGDSLNQPQHF; CDR3 DNA: TGTGCCAGCGGCGGGGACAGTTTAAATCAGCCCCAGCATTTT
clone size: few; V gene: TRBV20-1; J gene: TRBJ2-7; D gene: NA; CDR3 protein: CSARGSAREQYF; CDR3 DNA: TGCAGTGCTAGAGGCTCAGCGCGAGAGCAGTACTTC
clone size: many; V gene: TRBV14; J gene: TRBJ2-7; D gene: NA; CDR3 protein: CASSQVNEYEQYF; CDR3 DNA: TGTGCCAGCAGCCAAGTCAACGAGTACGAGCAGTACTTC
clone size: NA; V gene: TRBV3-1; J gene: TRBJ1-1; D gene: NA; CDR3 protein: CASSPPGRVSAFF; CDR3 DNA: TGTGCCAGCAGCCCGCCGGGGAGGGTGAGCGCTTTCTTT
clone size: NA; V gene: TRBV15; J gene: TRBJ2-7; D gene: NA; CDR3 protein: CATSSAVREQYF; CDR3 DNA: TGTGCCACCAGCAGCGCGGTACGGGAGCAGTACTTC
clone size: few; V gene: TRBV12-3/TRBV12-4; J gene: TRBJ2-3; D gene: TRBD1; CDR3 protein: CASRVTGGAADTQYF; CDR3 DNA: TGTGCCAGCAGGGTGACAGGGGGCGCGGCAGATACGCAGTATTTT
clone size: many; V gene: TRBV7-2; J gene: TRBJ2-4; D gene: TRBD1; CDR3 protein: CASSFTPGGAGKNIQYF; CDR3 DNA: TGTGCCAGCAGCTTTACCCCAGGGGGCGCGGGGAAAAACATTCAGTACTTC
clone size: NA; V gene: TRBV7-2; J gene: TRBJ1-6; D gene: NA; CDR3 protein: CASSPSAQRSPLHF; CDR3 DNA: TGTGCCAGCAGCCCATCGGCCCAGAGATCACCCCTCCACTTT
clone size: NA; V gene: TRBV18; J gene: TRBJ1-2; D gene: NA; CDR3 protein: CASSPGRTLYGYTF; CDR3 DNA: TGTGCCAGCTCACCAGGCCGGACTCTCTATGGCTACACCTTC
clone size: few; V gene: TRBV2; J gene: TRBJ1-6; D gene: NA; CDR3 protein: CASSVDSKNSPLHF; CDR3 DNA: TGTGCCAGCAGTGTTGACTCAAAAAATTCACCCCTCCACTTT
clone size: NA; V gene: TRBV19; J gene: TRBJ2-1; D gene: NA; CDR3 protein: CASTDIGGSSYNEQFF; CDR3 DNA: TGTGCCAGTACGGATATAGGGGGAAGCTCCTACAATGAGCAGTTCTTC
clone size: few; V gene: TRBV7-2; J gene: TRBJ2-1; D gene: TRBD2; CDR3 protein: CASSLGGTSGVINEQFF; CDR3 DNA: TGTGCCAGCAGCTTAGGAGGGACTAGCGGGGTGATTAATGAGCAGTTCTTC
clone size: NA; V gene: TRBV10-3; J gene: TRBJ2-7; D gene: TRBD1; CDR3 protein: CAIRTGQAHEQYF; CDR3 DNA: TGTGCCATCAGGACGGGACAGGCCCACGAGCAGTACTTC
clone size: many; V gene: TRBV2; J gene: TRBJ1-1; D gene: NA; CDR3 protein: CASRDTGMSTEAFF; CDR3 DNA: TGTGCCAGCAGGGACACAGGGATGAGCACTGAAGCTTTCTTT
clone size: NA; V gene: TRBV9; J gene: TRBJ2-2; D gene: NA; CDR3 protein: CASSVAEGANTGELFF; CDR3 DNA: TGTGCCAGCAGCGTAGCGGAGGGGGCGAACACCGGGGAGCTGTTTTTT
clone size: few; V gene: TRBV7-2; J gene: TRBJ2-7; D gene: NA; CDR3 protein: CASSLTRDAGHEQYF; CDR3 DNA: TGTGCCAGCAGCTTAACGAGGGACGCGGGACACGAGCAGTACTTC
clone size: few; V gene: TRBV2; J gene: TRBJ1-3; D gene: TRBD1; CDR3 protein: CASRGTGEANTIYF; CDR3 DNA: TGTGCCAGCAGGGGGACAGGGGAGGCAAACACCATATATTTT
clone size: once; V gene: TRBV7-2; J gene: TRBJ2-7; D gene: NA; CDR3 protein: CASSRRDGYEQYF; CDR3 DNA: TGTGCCAGCAGCCGTAGGGACGGCTACGAGCAGTACTTC
clone size: many; V gene: TRBV4-3; J gene: TRBJ1-2; D gene: NA; CDR3 protein: CASSQGFQDGYGYTF; CDR3 DNA: TGCGCCAGCAGCCAAGGTTTCCAGGACGGCTATGGCTACACCTTC
clone size: NA; V gene: TRBV24-1; J gene: TRBJ2-1; D gene: NA; CDR3 protein: CATSDLEDEQFF; CDR3 DNA: TGTGCCACCAGTGATTTAGAGGATGAGCAGTTCTTC
clone size: NA; V gene: TRBV2; J gene: TRBJ2-6; D gene: TRBD1; CDR3 protein: CASSGTGFSGANVLTF; CDR3 DNA: TGTGCCAGCAGTGGGACAGGGTTCTCTGGGGCCAACGTCCTGACTTTC
clone size: NA; V gene: TRBV28; J gene: TRBJ2-7; D gene: NA; CDR3 protein: CASSLGGGAYEQYF; CDR3 DNA: TGTGCCAGCAGTTTAGGAGGGGGGGCCTACGAGCAGTACTTC
clone size: NA; V gene: TRBV28; J gene: TRBJ1-2; D gene: NA; CDR3 protein: CASSGNYGYTF; CDR3 DNA: TGTGCCAGTTCCGGAAACTATGGCTACACCTTC
clone size: NA; V gene: TRBV20-1; J gene: TRBJ1-5; D gene: TRBD1; CDR3 protein: CSARRQGAGQPQHF; CDR3 DNA: TGCAGTGCTAGACGACAGGGGGCCGGTCAGCCCCAGCATTTT
clone size: NA; V gene: TRBV6-2/TRBV6-3; J gene: TRBJ2-1; D gene: NA; CDR3 protein: CASSPWGNEQFF; CDR3 DNA: TGTGCCAGCAGCCCCTGGGGGAATGAGCAGTTCTTC
clone size: NA; V gene: TRBV29-1; J gene: TRBJ2-1; D gene: TRBD2; CDR3 protein: CSGKRGPNEQFF; CDR3 DNA: TGCAGCGGCAAGCGGGGGCCTAACGAGCAGTTCTTC
clone size: few; V gene: TRBV7-9; J gene: TRBJ1-4; D gene: NA; CDR3 protein: CASSRLQGEGEKLFF; CDR3 DNA: TGTGCCAGCAGCAGATTACAGGGAGAGGGCGAAAAACTGTTTTTT
clone size: NA; V gene: TRBV3-1; J gene: TRBJ1-6; D gene: NA; CDR3 protein: CASSPRQNNSPLHF; CDR3 DNA: TGTGCCAGCAGCCCCCGACAAAATAATTCACCCCTCCACTTT
clone size: NA; V gene: TRBV5-1; J gene: TRBJ2-1; D gene: TRBD2; CDR3 protein: CASSPAGGPHNEQFF; CDR3 DNA: TGCGCCAGCAGCCCAGCGGGGGGCCCTCACAATGAGCAGTTCTTC
clone size: many; V gene: TRBV29-1; J gene: TRBJ2-5; D gene: NA; CDR3 protein: CSGGRDSQETQYF; CDR3 DNA: TGCAGCGGAGGGCGGGACAGCCAAGAGACCCAGTACTTC